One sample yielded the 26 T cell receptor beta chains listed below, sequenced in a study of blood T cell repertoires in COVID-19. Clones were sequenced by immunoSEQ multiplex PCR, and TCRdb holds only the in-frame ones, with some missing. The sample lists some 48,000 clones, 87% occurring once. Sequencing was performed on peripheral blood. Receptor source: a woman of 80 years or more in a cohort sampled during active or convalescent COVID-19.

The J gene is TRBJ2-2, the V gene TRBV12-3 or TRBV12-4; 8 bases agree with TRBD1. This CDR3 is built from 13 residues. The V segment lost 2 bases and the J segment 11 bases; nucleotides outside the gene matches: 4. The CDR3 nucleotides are TGTGCCAGCAGTTTAAAGGGGACAGGAGAGCTGTTTTTT. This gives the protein CASSLKGTGELFF.

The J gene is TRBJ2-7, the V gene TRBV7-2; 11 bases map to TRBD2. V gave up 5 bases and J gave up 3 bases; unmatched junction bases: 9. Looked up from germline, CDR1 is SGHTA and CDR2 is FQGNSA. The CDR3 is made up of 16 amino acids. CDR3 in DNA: TGTGCCAGCAGCACGCTTAGCGGGAGGGCCTTCTACGAGCAGTACTTC. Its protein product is CASSTLSGRAFYEQYF.

The CDR3 coding sequence is TGCGCCAGCCAAATAGCGGGAGGCCGAGGGGGGCAGTACTTC. This encodes CASQIAGGRGGQYF. The gene calls are TRBV5-1 and TRBJ2-7, with TRBD2 matching 10 bases. The CDR3 has 14 amino acids. Per the germline V gene, CDR1 is SGHRS and CDR2 is YFSETQ. Losses at the gene ends were 7 bases for V and 9 bases for J; bases not matched to a gene: 13.

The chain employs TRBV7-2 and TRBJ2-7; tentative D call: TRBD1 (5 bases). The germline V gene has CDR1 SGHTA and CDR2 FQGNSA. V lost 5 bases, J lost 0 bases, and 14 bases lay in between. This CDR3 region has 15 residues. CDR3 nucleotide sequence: TGTGCCAGCAGCCCTCAGGGCCCCAGCTCCTACGAGCAGTACTTC. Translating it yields CASSPQGPSSYEQYF.

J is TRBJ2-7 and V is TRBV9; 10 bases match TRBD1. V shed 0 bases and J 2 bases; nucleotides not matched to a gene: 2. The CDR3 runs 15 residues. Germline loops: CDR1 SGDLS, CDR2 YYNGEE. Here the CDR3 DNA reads TGTGCCAGCAGCGTAGGGGGGACAGGGGCCTACGAGCAGTACTTC. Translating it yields CASSVGGTGAYEQYF.

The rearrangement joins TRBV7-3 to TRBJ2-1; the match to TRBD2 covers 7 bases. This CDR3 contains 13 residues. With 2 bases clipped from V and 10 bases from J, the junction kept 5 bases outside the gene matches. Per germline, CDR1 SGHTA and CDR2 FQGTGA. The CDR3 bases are TGTGCCAGCAGCTTAGGGCTAGCGGCGGAGCAGTTCTTC. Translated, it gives CASSLGLAAEQFF.

The CDR3 reads CATSPPGNEQYF. The CDR3 region has the DNA TGTGCCACGTCGCCCCCCGGGAACGAGCAGTACTTC. V gene TRBV27 combines with J gene TRBJ2-7, with D maybe TRBD2 (5 bases). CDR1 and CDR2 from the germline V gene are MNHEY and SMNVEV (reference sequence). This CDR3 spans 12 amino acids. Trimming shortened V by 10 bases and J by 5 bases, and 15 bases separated the two germline ends.

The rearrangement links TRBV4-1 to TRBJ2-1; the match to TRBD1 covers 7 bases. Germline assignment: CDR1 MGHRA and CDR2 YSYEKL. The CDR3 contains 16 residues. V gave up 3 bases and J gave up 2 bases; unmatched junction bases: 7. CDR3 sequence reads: CASSQDDRVPYNEQFF. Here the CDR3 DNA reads TGCGCCAGCAGCCAGGACGACAGGGTACCCTACAATGAGCAGTTCTTC.

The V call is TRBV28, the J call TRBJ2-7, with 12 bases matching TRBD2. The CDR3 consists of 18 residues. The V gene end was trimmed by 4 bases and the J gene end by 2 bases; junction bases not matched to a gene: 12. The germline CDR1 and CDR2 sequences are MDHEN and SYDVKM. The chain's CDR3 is CASSSTSGRTLYAYEQYF. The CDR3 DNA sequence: TGTGCCAGCAGTTCGACTAGCGGGAGAACTCTCTACGCCTACGAGCAGTACTTC.

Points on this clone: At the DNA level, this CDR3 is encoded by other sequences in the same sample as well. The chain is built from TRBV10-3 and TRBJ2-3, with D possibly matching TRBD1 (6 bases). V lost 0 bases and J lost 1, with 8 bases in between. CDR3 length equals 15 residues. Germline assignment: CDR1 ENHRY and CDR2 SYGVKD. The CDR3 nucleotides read TGTGCCATCAGTGAGTCCGCAGGGGGCACAGATACGCAGTATTTT. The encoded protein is CAISESAGGTDTQYF.

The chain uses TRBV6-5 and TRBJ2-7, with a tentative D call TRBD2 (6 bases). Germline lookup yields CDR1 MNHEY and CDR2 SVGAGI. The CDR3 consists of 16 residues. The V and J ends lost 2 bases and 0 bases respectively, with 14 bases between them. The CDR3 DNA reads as TGTGCCAGCAGTTACAGTACTAGCAGAAGCTCCTACGAGCAGTACTTC. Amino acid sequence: CASSYSTSRSSYEQYF.

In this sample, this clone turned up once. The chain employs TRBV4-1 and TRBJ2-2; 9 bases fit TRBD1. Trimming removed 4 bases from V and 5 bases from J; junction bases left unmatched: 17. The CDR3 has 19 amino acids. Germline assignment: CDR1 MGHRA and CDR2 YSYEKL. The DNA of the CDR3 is TGCGCCAGCAGCCCGTATTTTCGGGACAGGGCCGGCTCGACCGGGGAGCTGTTTTTT. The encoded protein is CASSPYFRDRAGSTGELFF.

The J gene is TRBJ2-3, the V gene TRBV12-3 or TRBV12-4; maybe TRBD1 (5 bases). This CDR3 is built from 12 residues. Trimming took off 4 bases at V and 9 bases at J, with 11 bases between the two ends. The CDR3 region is CASSSAGQTQYF. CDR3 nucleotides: TGTGCCAGCAGTTCGGCAGGGCAAACGCAGTATTTT.

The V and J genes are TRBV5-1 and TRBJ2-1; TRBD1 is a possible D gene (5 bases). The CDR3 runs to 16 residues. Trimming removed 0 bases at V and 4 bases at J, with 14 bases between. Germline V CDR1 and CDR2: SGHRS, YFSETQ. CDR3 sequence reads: CASSLGVAGRYNEQFF. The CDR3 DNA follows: TGCGCCAGCAGCTTGGGGGTGGCAGGGCGATACAATGAGCAGTTCTTC.

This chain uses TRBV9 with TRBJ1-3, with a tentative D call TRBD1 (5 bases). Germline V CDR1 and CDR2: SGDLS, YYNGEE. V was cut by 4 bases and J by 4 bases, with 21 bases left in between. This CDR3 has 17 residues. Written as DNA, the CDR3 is TGTGCCAGCAGCCCCGGGGGATCCTACCTGGAGGGAAACACCATATATTTT. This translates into CASSPGGSYLEGNTIYF.

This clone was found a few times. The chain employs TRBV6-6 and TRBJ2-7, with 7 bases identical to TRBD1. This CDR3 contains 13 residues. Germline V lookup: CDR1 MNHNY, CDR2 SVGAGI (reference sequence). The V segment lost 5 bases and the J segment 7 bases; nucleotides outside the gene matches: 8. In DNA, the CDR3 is TGTGCCAGCAGTACGACAGGGATCGGAGAGCAGTACTTC. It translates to CASSTTGIGEQYF.

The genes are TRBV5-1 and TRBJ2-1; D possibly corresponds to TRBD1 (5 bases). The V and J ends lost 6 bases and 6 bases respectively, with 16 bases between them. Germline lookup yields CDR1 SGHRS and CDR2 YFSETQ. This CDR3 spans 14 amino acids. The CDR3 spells CASMLGRASNEQFF. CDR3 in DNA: TGCGCCAGCATGTTGGGCAGGGCTTCCAATGAGCAGTTCTTC.

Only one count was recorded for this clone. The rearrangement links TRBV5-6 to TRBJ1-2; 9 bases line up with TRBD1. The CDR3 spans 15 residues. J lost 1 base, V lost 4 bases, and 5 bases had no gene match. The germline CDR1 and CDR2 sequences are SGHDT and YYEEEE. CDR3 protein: CASSPDRGVNYGYTF. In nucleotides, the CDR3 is TGTGCCAGCAGCCCGGACAGGGGTGTTAACTATGGCTACACCTTC.

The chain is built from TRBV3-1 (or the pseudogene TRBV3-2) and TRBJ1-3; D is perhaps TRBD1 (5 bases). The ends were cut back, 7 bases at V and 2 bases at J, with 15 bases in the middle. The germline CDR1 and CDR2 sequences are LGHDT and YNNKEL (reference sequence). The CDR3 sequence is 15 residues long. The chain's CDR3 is CASTKNAGAGNTIYF. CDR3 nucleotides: TGTGCCAGCACCAAAAACGCGGGGGCTGGAAACACCATATATTTT.

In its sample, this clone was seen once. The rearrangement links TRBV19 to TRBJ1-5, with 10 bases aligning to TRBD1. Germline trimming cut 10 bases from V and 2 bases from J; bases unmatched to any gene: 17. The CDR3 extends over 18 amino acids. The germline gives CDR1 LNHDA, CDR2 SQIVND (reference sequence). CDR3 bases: TGTGCCACGAAGATTGGGTCCGACAGGGGGCGAGGCAATCAGCCCCAGCATTTT. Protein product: CATKIGSDRGRGNQPQHF. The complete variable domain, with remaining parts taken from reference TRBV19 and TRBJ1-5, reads DGGITQSPKYLFRKEGQNVTLSCEQNLNHDAMYWYRQDPGQGLRLIYYSQIVNDFQKGDIAEGYSVSREKKESFPLTVTSAQKNPTAFYLCATKIGSDRGRGNQPQHFGDGTRLSIL.

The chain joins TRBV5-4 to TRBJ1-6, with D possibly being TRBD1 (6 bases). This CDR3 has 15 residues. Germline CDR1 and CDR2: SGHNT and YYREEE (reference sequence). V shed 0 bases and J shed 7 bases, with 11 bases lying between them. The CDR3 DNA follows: TGTGCCAGCAGCTTGGTAGGCAGGGGAAATTCACCCCTCCACTTT. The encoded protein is CASSLVGRGNSPLHF.

This CDR3 is CASSPTARHSYEQYF. CDR3 sequence (DNA): TGTGCCAGCAGCCCGACAGCGAGGCACTCCTACGAGCAGTACTTC. V is TRBV6-5 and J is TRBJ2-7, with D maybe TRBD1 (5 bases). CDR3 length equals 15 residues. Germline lookup yields CDR1 MNHEY and CDR2 SVGAGI. V dropped 6 bases and J dropped 0 bases, with 15 bases sitting between them.

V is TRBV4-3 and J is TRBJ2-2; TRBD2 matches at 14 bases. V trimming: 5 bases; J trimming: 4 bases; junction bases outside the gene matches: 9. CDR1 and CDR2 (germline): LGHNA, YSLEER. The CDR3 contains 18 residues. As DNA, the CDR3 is TGCGCCAGCAGCGGAAGACGACTAGCGGGAGGGTCCACCGGGGAGCTGTTTTTT. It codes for CASSGRRLAGGSTGELFF.

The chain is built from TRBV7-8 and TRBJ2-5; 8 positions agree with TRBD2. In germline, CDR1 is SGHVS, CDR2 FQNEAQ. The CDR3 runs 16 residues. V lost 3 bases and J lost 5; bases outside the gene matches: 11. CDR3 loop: CASSLRPGRGRETQYF. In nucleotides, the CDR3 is TGTGCCAGCAGCTTGAGACCCGGGAGGGGCCGGGAGACCCAGTACTTC.

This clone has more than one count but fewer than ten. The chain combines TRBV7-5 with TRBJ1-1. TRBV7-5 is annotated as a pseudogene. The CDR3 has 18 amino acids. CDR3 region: CVRSSNREEAITSTEAFF. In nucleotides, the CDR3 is TGTGTCAGAAGCTCTAACCGGGAAGAGGCTATAACGAGTACTGAAGCTTTCTTT.

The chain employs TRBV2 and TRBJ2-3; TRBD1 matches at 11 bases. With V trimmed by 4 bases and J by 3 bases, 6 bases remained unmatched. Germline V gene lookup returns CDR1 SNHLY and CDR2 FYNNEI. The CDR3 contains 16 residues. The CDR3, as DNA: TGTGCCAGCAGTGTGGGGACAGGGGGTGGTACAGATACGCAGTATTTT. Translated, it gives CASSVGTGGGTDTQYF.